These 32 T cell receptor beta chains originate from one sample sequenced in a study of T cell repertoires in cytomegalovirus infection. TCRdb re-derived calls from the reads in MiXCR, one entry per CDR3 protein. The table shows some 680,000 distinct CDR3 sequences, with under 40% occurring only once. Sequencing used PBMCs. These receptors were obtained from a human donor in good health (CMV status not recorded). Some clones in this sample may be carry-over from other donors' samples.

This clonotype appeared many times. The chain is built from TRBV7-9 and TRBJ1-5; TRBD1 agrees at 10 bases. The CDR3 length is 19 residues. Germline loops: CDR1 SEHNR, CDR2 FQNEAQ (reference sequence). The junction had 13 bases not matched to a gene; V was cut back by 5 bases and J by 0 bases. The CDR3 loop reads CASSPLGTGELYSNQPQHF. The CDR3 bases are TGTGCCAGCAGCCCCCTCGGGACAGGGGAATTATATAGCAATCAGCCCCAGCATTTT. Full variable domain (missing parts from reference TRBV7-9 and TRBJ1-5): DTGVSQNPRHKITKRGQNVTFRCDPISEHNRLYWYRQTLGQGPEFLTYFQNEAQLEKSRLLSDRFSAERPKGSFSTLEIQRTEQGDSAMYLCASSPLGTGELYSNQPQHFGDGTRLSIL.

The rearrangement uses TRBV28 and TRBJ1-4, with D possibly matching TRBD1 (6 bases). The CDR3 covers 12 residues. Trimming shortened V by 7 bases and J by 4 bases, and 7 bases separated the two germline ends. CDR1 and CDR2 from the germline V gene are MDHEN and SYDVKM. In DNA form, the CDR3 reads TGTGCCAGCACAGGGGTTAATGAAAAACTGTTTTTT. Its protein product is CASTGVNEKLFF.

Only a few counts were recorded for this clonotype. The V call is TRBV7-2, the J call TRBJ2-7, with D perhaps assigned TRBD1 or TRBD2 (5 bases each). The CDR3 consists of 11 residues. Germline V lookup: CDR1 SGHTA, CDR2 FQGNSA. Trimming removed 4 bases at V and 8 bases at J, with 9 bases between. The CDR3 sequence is CASSSGPQQYF. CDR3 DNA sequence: TGTGCCAGCAGCTCGGGACCACAGCAGTACTTC.

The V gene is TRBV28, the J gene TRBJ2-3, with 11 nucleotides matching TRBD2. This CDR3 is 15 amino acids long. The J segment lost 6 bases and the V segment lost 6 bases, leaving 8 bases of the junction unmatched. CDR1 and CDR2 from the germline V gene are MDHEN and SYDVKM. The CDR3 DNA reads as TGTGCCAGCAGACTAGCGGGAGCCCTAGGGGATACGCAGTATTTT. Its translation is CASRLAGALGDTQYF.

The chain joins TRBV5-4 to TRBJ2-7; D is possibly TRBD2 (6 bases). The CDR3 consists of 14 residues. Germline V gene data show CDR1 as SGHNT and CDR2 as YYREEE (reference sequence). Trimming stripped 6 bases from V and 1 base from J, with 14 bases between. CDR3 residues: CASTKTGTSYEQYF. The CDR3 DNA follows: TGTGCCAGCACAAAAACCGGGACTTCCTACGAGCAGTACTTC.

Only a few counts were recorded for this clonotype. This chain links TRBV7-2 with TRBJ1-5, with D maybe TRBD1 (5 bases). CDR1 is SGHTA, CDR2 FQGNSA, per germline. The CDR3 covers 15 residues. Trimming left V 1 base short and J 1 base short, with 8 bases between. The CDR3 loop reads CASSLEWGSNQPQHF. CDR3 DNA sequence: TGTGCCAGCAGCTTAGAGTGGGGGAGCAATCAGCCCCAGCATTTT. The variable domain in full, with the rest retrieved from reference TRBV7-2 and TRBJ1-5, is GAGVSQSPSNKVTEKGKDVELRCDPISGHTALYWYRQSLGQGLEFLIYFQGNSAPDKSGLPSDRFSAERTGGSVSTLTIQRTQQEDSAVYLCASSLEWGSNQPQHFGDGTRLSIL.

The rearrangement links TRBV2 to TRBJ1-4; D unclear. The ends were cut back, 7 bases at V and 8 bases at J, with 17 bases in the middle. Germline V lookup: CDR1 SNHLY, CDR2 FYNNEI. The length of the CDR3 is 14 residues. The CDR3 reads CASTKDYLAEKLFF. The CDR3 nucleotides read TGTGCCAGCACTAAGGACTACCTAGCGGAAAAACTGTTTTTT.

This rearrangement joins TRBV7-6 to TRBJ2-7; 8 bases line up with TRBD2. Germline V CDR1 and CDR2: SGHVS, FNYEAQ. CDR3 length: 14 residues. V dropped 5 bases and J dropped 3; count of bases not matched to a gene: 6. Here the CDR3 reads CASSNGAGGYEQYF. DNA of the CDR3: TGTGCCAGCAGCAACGGGGCGGGAGGCTACGAGCAGTACTTC.

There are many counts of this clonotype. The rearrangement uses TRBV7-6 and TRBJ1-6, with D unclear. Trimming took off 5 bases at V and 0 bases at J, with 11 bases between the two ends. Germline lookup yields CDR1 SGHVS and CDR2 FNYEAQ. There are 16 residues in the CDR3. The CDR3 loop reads CASSRVVSSYNSPLHF. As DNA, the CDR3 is TGTGCCAGCAGCAGGGTTGTGAGCTCCTATAATTCACCCCTCCACTTT.

The CDR3 DNA is TGTGCCAGCAGCTCCAACCACAGGGCCGAGCAGTACTTC. The encoded protein is CASSSNHRAEQYF. The genes are TRBV7-6 and TRBJ2-7; possible D gene TRBD1, 6 bases. The V gene's germline CDR1 is SGHVS and CDR2 FNYEAQ. The CDR3 covers 13 residues. Trimming took off 4 bases at V and 6 bases at J, with 13 bases between the two ends.

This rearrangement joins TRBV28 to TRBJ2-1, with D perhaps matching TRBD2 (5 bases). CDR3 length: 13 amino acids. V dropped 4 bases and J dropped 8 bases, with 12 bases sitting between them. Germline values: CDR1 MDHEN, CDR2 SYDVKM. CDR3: CASSSSRRDEQFF. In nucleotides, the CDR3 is TGTGCCAGCAGTTCAAGCCGGCGGGATGAGCAGTTCTTC.

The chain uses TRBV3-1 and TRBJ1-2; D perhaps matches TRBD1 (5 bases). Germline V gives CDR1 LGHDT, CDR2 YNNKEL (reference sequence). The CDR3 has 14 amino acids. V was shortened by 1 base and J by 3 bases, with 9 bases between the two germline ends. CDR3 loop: CASSQVQGDYGYTF. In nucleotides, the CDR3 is TGTGCCAGCAGCCAAGTCCAGGGTGACTATGGCTACACCTTC.

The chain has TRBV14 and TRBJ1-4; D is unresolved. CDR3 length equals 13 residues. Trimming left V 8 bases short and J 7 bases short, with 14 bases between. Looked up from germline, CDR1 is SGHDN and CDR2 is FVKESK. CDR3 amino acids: CASHRHPSEKLFF. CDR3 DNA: TGTGCCAGCCACCGACACCCGAGTGAAAAACTGTTTTTT. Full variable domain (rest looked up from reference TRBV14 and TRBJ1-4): EAGVTQFPSHSVIEKGQTVTLRCDPISGHDNLYWYRRVMGKEIKFLLHFVKESKQDESGMPNNRFLAERTGGTYSTLKVQPAELEDSGVYFCASHRHPSEKLFFGSGTQLSVL.

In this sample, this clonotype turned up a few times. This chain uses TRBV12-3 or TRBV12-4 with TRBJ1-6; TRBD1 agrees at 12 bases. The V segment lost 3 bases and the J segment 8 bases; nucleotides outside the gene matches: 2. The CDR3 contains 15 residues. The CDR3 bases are TGTGCCAGCAGTTTGGGGACAGGGGGCTATTCACCCCTCCACTTT. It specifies CASSLGTGGYSPLHF.

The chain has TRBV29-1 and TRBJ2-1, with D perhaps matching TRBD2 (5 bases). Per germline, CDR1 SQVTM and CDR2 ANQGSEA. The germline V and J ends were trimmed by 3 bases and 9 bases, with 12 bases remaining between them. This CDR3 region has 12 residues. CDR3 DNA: TGCAGCGTTGACGAGGGAGATGGTGAGCAGTTCTTC. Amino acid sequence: CSVDEGDGEQFF.

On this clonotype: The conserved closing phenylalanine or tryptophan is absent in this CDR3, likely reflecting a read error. The CDR3 bases are TGCGCCAGCAGCTTGGGGGACACCTCCTACGAGCAGTACTCC. Translated: CASSLGDTSYEQYS. This chain connects TRBV5-1 to TRBJ2-7, with D possibly matching TRBD1 (6 bases). The length of the CDR3 is 14 residues. V was trimmed by 0 bases and J by 0 bases, leaving 7 bases between them. In germline, CDR1 is SGHRS, CDR2 YFSETQ.

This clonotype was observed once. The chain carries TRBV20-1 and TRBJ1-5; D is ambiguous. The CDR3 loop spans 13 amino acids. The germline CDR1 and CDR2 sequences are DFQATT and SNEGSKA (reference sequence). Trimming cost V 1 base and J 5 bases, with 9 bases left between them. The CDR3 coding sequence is TGCAGTGCTAGAGTCGAATCGGATCAGCCCCAGCATTTT. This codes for CSARVESDQPQHF.

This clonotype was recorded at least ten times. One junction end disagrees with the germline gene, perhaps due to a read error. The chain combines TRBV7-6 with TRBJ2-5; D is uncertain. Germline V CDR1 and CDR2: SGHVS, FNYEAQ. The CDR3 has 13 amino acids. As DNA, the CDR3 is TGTGCTAGCAGCCCGCAGGTCCAAGAGACCCAGTACTTC. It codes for CASSPQVQETQYF.

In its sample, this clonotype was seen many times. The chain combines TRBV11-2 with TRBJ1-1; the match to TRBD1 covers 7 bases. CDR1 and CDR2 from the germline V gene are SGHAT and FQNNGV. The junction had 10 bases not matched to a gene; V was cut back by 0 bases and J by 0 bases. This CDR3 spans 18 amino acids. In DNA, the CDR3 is TGTGCCAGCAGCTTAGATCGCAAATTAGGGGGCCTGAACACTGAAGCTTTCTTT. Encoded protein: CASSLDRKLGGLNTEAFF. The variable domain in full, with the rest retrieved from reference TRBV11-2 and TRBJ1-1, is EAGVAQSPRYKIIEKRQSVAFWCNPISGHATLYWYQQILGQGPKLLIQFQNNGVVDDSQLPKDRFSAERLKGVDSTLKIQPAKLEDSAVYLCASSLDRKLGGLNTEAFFGQGTRLTVV.

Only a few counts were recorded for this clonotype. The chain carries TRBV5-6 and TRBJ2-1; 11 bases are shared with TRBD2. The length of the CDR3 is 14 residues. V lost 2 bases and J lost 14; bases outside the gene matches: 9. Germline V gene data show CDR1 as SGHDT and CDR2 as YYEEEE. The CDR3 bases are TGTGCCAGCAGCTTTATTAGCGGGGGGGCCGAAAAGTTCTTC. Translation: CASSFISGGAEKFF.

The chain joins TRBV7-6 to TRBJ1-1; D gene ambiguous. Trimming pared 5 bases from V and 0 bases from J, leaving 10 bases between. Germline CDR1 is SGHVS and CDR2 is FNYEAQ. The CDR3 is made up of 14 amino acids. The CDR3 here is CASSRASVNTEAFF. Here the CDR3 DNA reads TGTGCCAGCAGCCGTGCATCCGTGAACACTGAAGCTTTCTTT.

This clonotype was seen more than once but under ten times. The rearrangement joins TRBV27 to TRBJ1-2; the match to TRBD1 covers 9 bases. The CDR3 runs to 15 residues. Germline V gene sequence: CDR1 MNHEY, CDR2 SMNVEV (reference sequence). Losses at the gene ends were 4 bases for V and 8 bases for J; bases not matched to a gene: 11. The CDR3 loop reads CASSSPGTGLGGYTF. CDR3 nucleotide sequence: TGTGCCAGCAGTTCCCCCGGGACAGGGCTAGGCGGCTACACCTTC.

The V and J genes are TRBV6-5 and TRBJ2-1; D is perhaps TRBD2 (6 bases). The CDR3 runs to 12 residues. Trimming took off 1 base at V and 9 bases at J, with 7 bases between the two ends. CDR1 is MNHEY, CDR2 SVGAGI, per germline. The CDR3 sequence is CASSYLGGEQFF. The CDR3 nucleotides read TGTGCCAGCAGTTACTTGGGGGGTGAGCAGTTCTTC.

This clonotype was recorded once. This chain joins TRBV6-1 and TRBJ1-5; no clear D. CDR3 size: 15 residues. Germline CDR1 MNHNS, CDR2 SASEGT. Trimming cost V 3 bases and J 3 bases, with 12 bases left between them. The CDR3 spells CASSDDRGYNQPQHF. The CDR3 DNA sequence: TGTGCCAGCAGTGATGATCGAGGCTACAATCAGCCCCAGCATTTT.

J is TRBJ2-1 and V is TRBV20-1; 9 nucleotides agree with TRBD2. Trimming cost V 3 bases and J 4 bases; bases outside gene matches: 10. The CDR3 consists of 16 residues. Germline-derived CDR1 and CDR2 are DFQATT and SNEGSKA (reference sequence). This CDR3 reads CSASLVASGVYNEQFF. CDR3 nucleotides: TGCAGTGCTAGTTTAGTGGCTAGCGGGGTATACAATGAGCAGTTCTTC.

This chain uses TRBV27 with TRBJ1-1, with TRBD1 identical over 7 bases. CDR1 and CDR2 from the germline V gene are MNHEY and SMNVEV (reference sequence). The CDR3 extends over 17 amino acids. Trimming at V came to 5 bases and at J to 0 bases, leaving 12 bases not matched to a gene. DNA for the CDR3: TGTGCCAGCAGTCACAGGGGTGCGGTCCTTATGAACACTGAAGCTTTCTTT. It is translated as CASSHRGAVLMNTEAFF.

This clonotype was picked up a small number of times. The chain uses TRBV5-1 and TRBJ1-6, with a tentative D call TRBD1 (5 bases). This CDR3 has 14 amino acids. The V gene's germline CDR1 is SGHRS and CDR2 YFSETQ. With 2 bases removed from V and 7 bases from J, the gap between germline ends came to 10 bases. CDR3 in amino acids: CASSLGVANSPLHF. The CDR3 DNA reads TGCGCCAGCAGCTTAGGGGTAGCGAATTCACCCCTCCACTTT.

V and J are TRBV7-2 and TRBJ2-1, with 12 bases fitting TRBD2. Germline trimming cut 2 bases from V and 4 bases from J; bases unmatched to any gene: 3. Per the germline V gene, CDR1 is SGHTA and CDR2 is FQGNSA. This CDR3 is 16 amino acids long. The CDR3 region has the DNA TGTGCCAGCAGCTTATGGCTAGCGGGAGGGTACAATGAGCAGTTCTTC. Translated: CASSLWLAGGYNEQFF.

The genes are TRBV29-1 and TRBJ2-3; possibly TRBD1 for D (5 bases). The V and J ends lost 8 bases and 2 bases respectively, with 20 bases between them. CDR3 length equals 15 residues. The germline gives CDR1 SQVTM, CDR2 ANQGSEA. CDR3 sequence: CSFSPRDRHTDTQYF. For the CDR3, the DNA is TGCAGCTTTTCCCCCCGAGACAGACACACAGATACGCAGTATTTT.

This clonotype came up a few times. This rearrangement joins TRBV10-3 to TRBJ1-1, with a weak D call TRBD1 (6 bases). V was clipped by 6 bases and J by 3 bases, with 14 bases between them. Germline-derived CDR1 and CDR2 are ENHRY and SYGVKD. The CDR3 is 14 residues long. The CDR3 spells CAIRGAGEYTEAFF. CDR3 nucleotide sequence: TGTGCCATCAGAGGAGCAGGGGAGTACACTGAAGCTTTCTTT.

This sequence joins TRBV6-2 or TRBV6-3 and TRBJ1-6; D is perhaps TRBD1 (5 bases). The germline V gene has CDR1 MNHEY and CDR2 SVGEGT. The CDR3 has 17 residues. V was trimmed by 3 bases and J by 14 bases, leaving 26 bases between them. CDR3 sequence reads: CASSYSGLGTVYRTLHF. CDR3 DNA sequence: TGTGCCAGCAGTTATTCAGGGCTTGGAACCGTGTATCGGACCCTCCACTTT.

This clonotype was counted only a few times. DNA of the CDR3: TGTGCCACCAGAACCGACTCTACAGGGATGGGTGAGACCCAGTACTTC. Protein: CATRTDSTGMGETQYF. V and J are TRBV15 and TRBJ2-5, with D perhaps matching TRBD1 (6 bases). The V and J ends lost 6 bases and 5 bases respectively, with 22 bases between them. This CDR3 spans 16 amino acids. In germline, CDR1 is LNHNV, CDR2 YYDKDF (reference sequence).